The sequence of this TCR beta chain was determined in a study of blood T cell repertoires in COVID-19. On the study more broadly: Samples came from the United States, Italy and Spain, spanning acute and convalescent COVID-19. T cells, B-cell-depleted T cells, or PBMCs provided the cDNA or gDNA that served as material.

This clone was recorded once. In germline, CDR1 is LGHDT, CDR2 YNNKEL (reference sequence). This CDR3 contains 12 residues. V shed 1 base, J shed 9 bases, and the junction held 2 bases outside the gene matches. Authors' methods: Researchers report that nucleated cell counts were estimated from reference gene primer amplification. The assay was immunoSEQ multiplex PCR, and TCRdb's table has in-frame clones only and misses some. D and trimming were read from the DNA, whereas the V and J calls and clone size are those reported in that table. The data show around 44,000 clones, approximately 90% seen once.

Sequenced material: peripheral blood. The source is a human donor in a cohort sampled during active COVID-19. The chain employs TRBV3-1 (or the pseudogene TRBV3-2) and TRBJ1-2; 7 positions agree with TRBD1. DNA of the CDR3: TGTGCCAGCAGCCAAGCAGGGGGAAGCTACACCTTC. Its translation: CASSQAGGSYTF.